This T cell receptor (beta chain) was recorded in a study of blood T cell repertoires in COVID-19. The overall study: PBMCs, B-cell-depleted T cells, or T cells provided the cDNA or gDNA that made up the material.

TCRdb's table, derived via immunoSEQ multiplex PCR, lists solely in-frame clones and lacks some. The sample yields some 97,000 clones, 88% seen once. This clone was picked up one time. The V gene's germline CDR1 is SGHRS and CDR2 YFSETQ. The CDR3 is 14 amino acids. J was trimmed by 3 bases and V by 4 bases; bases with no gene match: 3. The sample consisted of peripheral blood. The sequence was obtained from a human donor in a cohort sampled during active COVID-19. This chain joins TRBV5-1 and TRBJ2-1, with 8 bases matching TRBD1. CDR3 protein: CASSHGTGYNEQFF. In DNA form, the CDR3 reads TGCGCCAGCAGCCACGGGACAGGCTACAATGAGCAGTTCTTC.